The T cell receptor (beta chain) described here comes from a study of OX40 agonist ivuxolimab in advanced cancers. About the study: The dose-escalation cohort had hepatocellular carcinoma, melanoma, renal cell or head and neck cancer. Cohort: about 80% men, mean age 60, aged about 20 to 90. General study results and limits: CD4+ and CD8+ T cells in blood underwent clonal expansion by week 6 at 0.1 to 3.0 mg/kg.

This clone counts as medium-sized. Its antigen is undetermined. The CDR3 has 12 amino acids. The germline gives CDR1 SGHTS, CDR2 YDEGEE. The V end was cut by 4 bases, the J end by 4 bases, with 9 bases between. The sampling schedule covered blood at baseline, cycle 4 day 1, and cycle 7 day 1. Libraries were prepared by immunoSEQ multiplex PCR; TCRdb keeps only in-frame clonotypes and omits some of them. The sample lists roughly 45,000 clones; around 90% were seen once. V is TRBV5-8 and J is TRBJ2-7; a weak D match, TRBD1 (5 bases). This material consisted of CD4+ or CD8+ T cells sorted from blood, taken in a trial of the OX40 agonist ivuxolimab. This clonotype was sampled from an adult with an advanced solid tumor such as melanoma, head and neck, liver or kidney cancer. For the CDR3, the DNA is TGTGCCAGCAGCCAGACAGCTTACGAGCAGTACTTC. It yields the protein CASSQTAYEQYF.